The 19 T cell receptor beta chains below come from one sample, sequenced in a study of OX40 agonist ivuxolimab in advanced cancers. The method was immunoSEQ multiplex PCR; TCRdb's version includes in-frame clones alone and lacks a portion of them. The data hold approximately 94,000 clones, with about nine tenths observed a single time. The sequencing used CD4+ or CD8+ T cells sorted from blood, collected in a trial of the OX40 agonist ivuxolimab. These TCRs come from an adult with an advanced solid tumor such as melanoma, head and neck, liver or kidney cancer.

This sequence joins TRBV27 and TRBJ2-7; 10 bases are shared with TRBD2. The ends lost 4 bases at V and 4 bases at J; junction bases unmatched: 10. The CDR3 spans 16 residues. Germline V gene data show CDR1 as MNHEY and CDR2 as SMNVEV (reference sequence). CDR3 bases: TGTGCCAGCAGTTACAGCGGGAGGGCCATCGGTTACGAGCAGTACTTC. It yields the protein CASSYSGRAIGYEQYF.

This chain connects TRBV30 to TRBJ1-3, with 7 bases matching TRBD1. J gave up 7 bases and V 0 bases, and 6 bases lay outside the gene matches. Germline CDR1 GTSNPN, CDR2 SVGIG (reference sequence). The CDR3 has 14 residues. This chain's CDR3 is CAWSVGRGANTIYF. CDR3 nucleotides: TGTGCCTGGAGTGTTGGCAGGGGGGCGAACACCATATATTTT.

The J gene is TRBJ2-7, the V gene TRBV6-5; 9 bases map to TRBD2. Trimming removed 6 bases from V and 3 bases from J; junction bases left unmatched: 6. This CDR3 spans 14 amino acids. Germline lookup yields CDR1 MNHEY and CDR2 SVGAGI. The CDR3 loop reads CASSQGLAVYEQYF. The CDR3 DNA reads as TGTGCCAGCAGCCAGGGACTAGCTGTCTACGAGCAGTACTTC.

The rearrangement uses TRBV23-1 and TRBJ1-2; 7 bases map to TRBD1. TRBV23-1 carries the ORF label, with uncertain function. Trimming at V came to 3 bases and at J to 2 bases, leaving 12 bases not matched to a gene. The CDR3 runs to 17 residues. This CDR3 is CASSHSGGKVSNYGYTF. The CDR3, as DNA: TGCGCCAGCAGTCATTCAGGGGGAAAGGTTTCGAACTATGGCTACACCTTC.

This clone is a singleton in its sample. This sequence joins TRBV7-9 and TRBJ1-5, with D possibly matching TRBD1 (5 bases). This CDR3 is 15 amino acids long. V was trimmed by 1 base and J by 6 bases, leaving 13 bases between them. In germline, CDR1 is SEHNR, CDR2 FQNEAQ (reference sequence). CDR3 DNA: TGTGCCAGCAGCTTAGGGACGGGGGTAGGTCAGCCCCAGCATTTT. Encoded protein: CASSLGTGVGQPQHF.

The chain links TRBV29-1 to TRBJ1-3; D ambiguous. Germline CDR1 SQVTM, CDR2 ANQGSEA. V was pared by 4 bases and J by 0 bases, with 7 bases between. This CDR3 has 13 residues. The CDR3 sequence is CSVGSGSGNTIYF. DNA for the CDR3: TGCAGCGTTGGATCCGGCTCTGGAAACACCATATATTTT.

The chain employs TRBV27 and TRBJ2-5, with 7 positions matching TRBD2. The CDR3 loop spans 18 amino acids. Trimming removed 3 bases from V and 1 base from J; junction bases left unmatched: 14. CDR1 is MNHEY, CDR2 SMNVEV, per germline (reference sequence). CDR3 residues: CASSFGAEGRGTQETQYF. The CDR3 nucleotides read TGTGCCAGCAGTTTCGGGGCCGAAGGGCGGGGGACCCAAGAGACCCAGTACTTC.

The V gene is TRBV7-2, the J gene TRBJ1-2; tentative D call: TRBD1 (5 bases). The V end lost 2 bases, the J end lost 1 base, and 8 bases lay between the germline ends. CDR1 and CDR2 from the germline V gene are SGHTA and FQGNSA. The CDR3 has 14 residues. CDR3 nucleotide sequence: TGTGCCAGCAGCTTACCCGACAGTAACTATGGCTACACCTTC. It encodes CASSLPDSNYGYTF.

The chain is built from TRBV19 and TRBJ2-2; D is ambiguous. V was clipped by 10 bases and J by 7 bases, with 13 bases between them. The germline gives CDR1 LNHDA, CDR2 SQIVND (reference sequence). There are 12 residues in the CDR3. The CDR3 sequence is CATDGVIGELFF. The CDR3 bases are TGTGCCACCGACGGTGTTATCGGGGAGCTGTTTTTT.

This clone was recorded only once. The J gene is TRBJ2-3, the V gene TRBV5-1; TRBD2 matches 8 bases. The CDR3 is 15 amino acids. Unmatched junction bases numbered 5, after V lost 1 base and J lost 4 bases. Germline V gives CDR1 SGHRS, CDR2 YFSETQ. CDR3 region: CASSLSFSGADTQYF. For the CDR3, the DNA is TGCGCCAGCAGCTTGTCGTTTAGCGGGGCAGATACGCAGTATTTT. Full variable domain (missing parts from reference TRBV5-1 and TRBJ2-3): KAGVTQTPRYLIKTRGQQVTLSCSPISGHRSVSWYQQTPGQGLQFLFEYFSETQRNKGNFPGRFSGRQFSNSRSEMNVSTLELGDSALYLCASSLSFSGADTQYFGPGTRLTVL.

V usage is TRBV5-1 and J usage is TRBJ2-3, with D possibly being TRBD1 or TRBD2 (6 bases each). Germline V gene sequence: CDR1 SGHRS, CDR2 YFSETQ. CDR3 length: 17 amino acids. Trimming shortened V by 1 base and J by 0 bases, and 15 bases separated the two germline ends. CDR3 protein: CASSLSGQGTSTDTQYF. The CDR3 nucleotides are TGCGCCAGCAGCTTGTCCGGCCAGGGGACTAGCACAGATACGCAGTATTTT.

This clone was counted a single time. The gene calls are TRBV2 and TRBJ2-7; D unclear. Germline V gene sequence: CDR1 SNHLY, CDR2 FYNNEI. Trimming shortened V by 4 bases and J by 1 base, and 8 bases separated the two germline ends. The CDR3 totals 13 residues. CDR3 DNA: TGTGCCAGCAGTGGTCGGGTGTCCTACGAGCAGTACTTC. Amino acids: CASSGRVSYEQYF.

The rearrangement joins TRBV6-5 to TRBJ2-1, with D perhaps given as TRBD1 or TRBD2 (5 bases each). Per the germline V gene, CDR1 is MNHEY and CDR2 is SVGAGI. The CDR3 extends over 13 amino acids. Trimming pared 5 bases from V and 9 bases from J, leaving 14 bases between. The chain's CDR3 is CASSRDLLSEQFF. The CDR3, as DNA: TGTGCCAGCAGTCGGGACCTCCTGAGTGAGCAGTTCTTC.

The chain couples TRBV11-3 to TRBJ2-1; 12 nucleotides agree with TRBD2. Germline CDR1 and CDR2: SGHNT and YENEEA. With V trimmed by 0 bases and J by 1 base, 1 base remained unmatched. The CDR3 runs to 17 residues. CDR3 in amino acids: CASSLELAGGSYNEQFF. The CDR3 bases are TGTGCCAGCAGCTTAGAACTAGCGGGAGGATCCTACAATGAGCAGTTCTTC.

Concerning this clone itself: Because the CDR3 is missing its conserved closing phenylalanine or tryptophan, this is likely a read error. This chain's CDR3 is CASSSSSGNYGYTL. CDR3 coding DNA: TGTGCCAGCAGCTCAAGCTCTGGGAACTATGGCTACACCCTC. This chain links TRBV5-4 with TRBJ1-2; D call uncertain. The germline V gene has CDR1 SGHNT and CDR2 YYREEE (reference sequence). The CDR3 covers 14 residues. V was shortened by 3 bases and J by 2 bases, with 11 bases between the two germline ends.

The V and J genes are TRBV10-3 and TRBJ1-4; D is uncertain. The CDR3 covers 14 residues. The V end was cut by 4 bases, the J end by 8 bases, with 14 bases between. Germline V lookup: CDR1 ENHRY, CDR2 SYGVKD. This CDR3 is CAISGEGSREKLFF. The CDR3 DNA sequence: TGTGCCATCAGTGGTGAAGGGAGTAGGGAAAAACTGTTTTTT.

The rearrangement links TRBV5-4 to TRBJ1-1; the D is unclear. The CDR3 is 15 residues long. CDR1 SGHNT and CDR2 YYREEE come from the germline V gene (reference sequence). Trimming took off 0 bases at V and 1 base at J, with 10 bases between the two ends. CDR3: CASSLDGHPNTEAFF. In DNA form, the CDR3 reads TGTGCCAGCAGCTTGGACGGGCATCCGAACACTGAAGCTTTCTTT.

The CDR3 DNA reads as TGTGCCAGCAGCTCATCGACCATGGGAGATACGCAGTATTTT. The encoded protein is CASSSSTMGDTQYF. This chain links TRBV11-3 with TRBJ2-3, with no clear D. Germline lookup yields CDR1 SGHNT and CDR2 YENEEA. V lost 4 bases and J lost 5, with 13 bases in between. The CDR3 is 14 residues long.

The V call is TRBV6-6, the J call TRBJ1-1; D unresolved. Germline V gene sequence: CDR1 MNHNY, CDR2 SVGAGI (reference sequence). The CDR3 runs 15 residues. V lost 1 base and J 2 bases, leaving 11 bases between the germline ends. The CDR3 DNA sequence: TGTGCCAGCAGTTACTTTCGGGGTACAAACACTGAAGCTTTCTTT. Amino acids: CASSYFRGTNTEAFF.